This T cell receptor beta chain derives from a study of blood T cell repertoires in COVID-19. Study in general: The cDNA or gDNA used as material had been derived from T cells, B-cell-depleted T cells, or PBMCs.

In the original processing: Counts of nucleated cells, estimated from reference gene primer amplification, were obtained. The repertoire was sequenced with immunoSEQ multiplex PCR; TCRdb's copy has only in-frame clones and lacks some. V, J and clone size are taken as reported in that table, and D and trimming were inferred from the DNA itself. Among about 290,000 clones listed, around nine tenths were seen once. V lost 0 bases and J lost 3; bases outside the gene matches: 4. This CDR3 spans 15 amino acids. The germline V gene has CDR1 KGHSH and CDR2 LQKENI. The specimen was peripheral blood. This TCR derives from a woman aged 25 to 45 with COVID-19, enrolled during active disease. J is TRBJ2-5 and V is TRBV18; TRBD1 agrees at 7 bases. CDR3 DNA: TGTGCCAGCTCACCACCGGTAGGGGGCAAAGAGACCCAGTACTTC. This translates into CASSPPVGGKETQYF. Combining the CDR3 with reference TRBV18 and TRBJ2-5 gives the whole variable domain NAGVMQNPRHLVRRRGQEARLRCSPMKGHSHVYWYRQLPEEGLKFMVYLQKENIIDESGMPKERFSAEFPKEGPSILRIQQVVRGDSAAYFCASSPPVGGKETQYFGPGTRLLVL.